These T cell receptor beta chains were read from a single sample in a study of T cell responses to AZD1222 COVID-19 vaccine. Sequencing used immunoSEQ multiplex PCR; TCRdb keeps in-frame clones, though not all of them. The data show about 110,000 clones, with approximately 90% seen just once and roughly 6.2% held by the top ten. Sequencing used peripheral blood, obtained 28 days after the second AZD1222 dose. The receptors were sampled from an adult who received the AZD1222 COVID-19 vaccine. Both conserved end residues are part of each CDR3. D genes are given only for firm matches. Clone sizes are given selectively: once, few, many, or a class where the clone is expanded.

j_call: TRBJ2-1
v_call: TRBV5-1
clone_size: .
d_call: .
cdr3_nt: TGCGCCAGCAGCTTATCGGACTCCTACAATGAGCAGTTCTTC
cdr3_aa: CASSLSDSYNEQFF

j_call: TRBJ2-1
v_call: TRBV29-1
clone_size: .
d_call: .
cdr3_nt: TGCAGCGTTGAAGAGGGGGCCGGTGAGCAGTTCTTC
cdr3_aa: CSVEEGAGEQFF

j_call: TRBJ2-7
v_call: TRBV2
clone_size: .
d_call: .
cdr3_nt: TGTGCCAGCACCTATGTGTCTTACGAGCAGTACTTC
cdr3_aa: CASTYVSYEQYF

j_call: TRBJ1-3
v_call: TRBV6-5
clone_size: once
d_call: .
cdr3_nt: TGTGCCAGCAGTTACTCGATGGGGTACGGAAACACCATATATTTT
cdr3_aa: CASSYSMGYGNTIYF

j_call: TRBJ2-5
v_call: TRBV5-1
clone_size: .
d_call: .
cdr3_nt: TGCGCCAGCAGCTTGGGAGGTAGCGGAGTGGAGGAGACCCAGTACTTC
cdr3_aa: CASSLGGSGVEETQYF

j_call: TRBJ1-1
v_call: TRBV5-1
clone_size: .
d_call: TRBD1
cdr3_nt: TGCGCCAGCAGCGTGGACAGGGGTGTCACTGAAGCTTTCTTT
cdr3_aa: CASSVDRGVTEAFF

j_call: TRBJ1-4
v_call: TRBV13
clone_size: once
d_call: TRBD1
cdr3_nt: TGTGCCAGCAGCGTAAAACAGGGGGCAACTAATGAAAAACTGTTTTTT
cdr3_aa: CASSVKQGATNEKLFF

j_call: TRBJ1-1
v_call: TRBV5-1
clone_size: .
d_call: .
cdr3_nt: TGCGCCAGCAGCTTCCAAGGGGGTGGGGAGGCTTTCTTT
cdr3_aa: CASSFQGGGEAFF

j_call: TRBJ2-2
v_call: TRBV11-3
clone_size: .
d_call: .
cdr3_nt: TGTGCCAGCAGCCCCGGCCAGCTTGGGACCGGGGAGCTGTTTTTT
cdr3_aa: CASSPGQLGTGELFF

j_call: TRBJ1-5
v_call: TRBV11-3
clone_size: .
d_call: .
cdr3_nt: TGTGCCAGCAGCTCTGACCGGCGATCTCAGCCCCAGCATTTT
cdr3_aa: CASSSDRRSQPQHF

j_call: TRBJ2-5
v_call: TRBV11-2
clone_size: .
d_call: .
cdr3_nt: TGTGCCAGCAGACAGGGGGGGGCCCAGTACTTC
cdr3_aa: CASRQGGAQYF

j_call: TRBJ2-5
v_call: TRBV27
clone_size: .
d_call: TRBD2
cdr3_nt: TGTGCCAGCAGTTCGGGACTAGCGGGATTAACACAAGAGACCCAGTACTTC
cdr3_aa: CASSSGLAGLTQETQYF

j_call: TRBJ1-2
v_call: TRBV10-3
clone_size: .
d_call: TRBD1
cdr3_nt: TGTGCCATCAGTGATGTGGGACAGCGGAGGAACTATGGCTACACCTTC
cdr3_aa: CAISDVGQRRNYGYTF

j_call: TRBJ1-4
v_call: TRBV5-6
clone_size: .
d_call: .
cdr3_nt: TGTGCCAGCGCGACGTTGGCGAAGACTAATGAAAAACTGTTTTTT
cdr3_aa: CASATLAKTNEKLFF

j_call: TRBJ1-5
v_call: TRBV3-1/TRBV3-2
clone_size: .
d_call: .
cdr3_nt: TGTGCCAGCAGCCAGCCTGGCAATCAGCCCCAGCATTTT
cdr3_aa: CASSQPGNQPQHF

j_call: TRBJ2-7
v_call: TRBV7-9
clone_size: .
d_call: .
cdr3_nt: TGTGCCAGCAGCCTCCCCCATCGTTACGAGCAGTACTTC
cdr3_aa: CASSLPHRYEQYF

j_call: TRBJ1-1
v_call: TRBV6-5
clone_size: few
d_call: .
cdr3_nt: TGTGCCAGCCGAGGAGGGGGGTACACTGAAGCTTTCTTT
cdr3_aa: CASRGGGYTEAFF

j_call: TRBJ1-3
v_call: TRBV18
clone_size: .
d_call: .
cdr3_nt: TGTGCCAGCTCACGAACAGGGACCACCTCTGGAAACACCATATATTTT
cdr3_aa: CASSRTGTTSGNTIYF

j_call: TRBJ1-5
v_call: TRBV9
clone_size: few
d_call: TRBD1
cdr3_nt: TGTGCCAGCAGCCCCAAGGGACAGGGGGCCGGGGGTAGCAATCAGCCCCAGCATTTT
cdr3_aa: CASSPKGQGAGGSNQPQHF

j_call: TRBJ1-4
v_call: TRBV5-1
clone_size: .
d_call: TRBD1
cdr3_nt: TGCGCCAGCAGCTTGGAGGGGACAGCGGATGAAAAACTGTTTTTT
cdr3_aa: CASSLEGTADEKLFF

j_call: TRBJ2-7
v_call: TRBV6-2/TRBV6-3
clone_size: .
d_call: .
cdr3_nt: TGTGCCAGCAGTTACTCTAAGACCTACGAGCAGTACTTC
cdr3_aa: CASSYSKTYEQYF

j_call: TRBJ1-5
v_call: TRBV5-1
clone_size: .
d_call: .
cdr3_nt: TGCGCCAGCAGCCCGGGGGGGAATCAGCCCCAGCATTTT
cdr3_aa: CASSPGGNQPQHF